The TCR beta chain described here comes from a study of cytomegalovirus exposure and HLA in healthy donors. Germline-derived CDR1 and CDR2 are MNHNS and SASEGT. V gave up 7 bases and J gave up 1 base, with 14 bases separating them. This CDR3 is built from 15 residues. PCR employed 60 Vbeta and 13 Jbeta primers. Produced via immunoSEQ multiplex PCR; TCRdb's table is partial and in-frame only. Of around 140,000 clones detected, roughly four fifths appear once; the ten largest clones hold around 7%. Sequenced input: PBMCs. This sequence was found in a man younger than 40 in good health and CMV-seronegative. The rearrangement uses TRBV6-1 and TRBJ1-3; D ambiguous. The CDR3 coding sequence is TGTGCCAGCACCTCGGGTCGGGGATCTGGAAACACCATATATTTT. Residues: CASTSGRGSGNTIYF.